This T cell receptor (beta chain) was observed in a study of T cell responses to AZD1222 COVID-19 vaccine. Study-level findings and limits: Spike-specific TCR breadth and depth rose after two AZD1222 doses. Among the donors, most were white British and more were female, and clonal diversity was possibly underestimated.

Note on this clone: What it recognizes is unknown.

Clones were read by immunoSEQ multiplex PCR, and TCRdb kept only the in-frame ones, dropping some. The sample includes 120,000 or so clones, 90% of them seen just once. This TCR derives from an adult in good health. The sequenced sample was peripheral blood, obtained on day 0 of AZD1222 vaccination.

In nucleotides, the CDR3 is TGTGCCAGCAGTGTTCTCGACAGTCGCACCGGGGAGCTGTTTTTT. This encodes CASSVLDSRTGELFF. The rearrangement joins TRBV25-1 to TRBJ2-2, with D perhaps matching TRBD1 (5 bases). The ends were cut back, 4 bases at V and 4 bases at J, with 13 bases in the middle. This CDR3 has 15 residues. The germline CDR1 and CDR2 sequences are MGHDK and SYGVNS. Based on the CDR3 plus reference TRBV25-1 and TRBJ2-2, the full variable domain is EADIYQTPRYLVIGTGKKITLECSQTMGHDKMYWYQQDPGMELHLIHYSYGVNSTEKGDLSSESTVSRIRTEHFPLTLESARPSHTSQYLCASSVLDSRTGELFFGEGSRLTVL.